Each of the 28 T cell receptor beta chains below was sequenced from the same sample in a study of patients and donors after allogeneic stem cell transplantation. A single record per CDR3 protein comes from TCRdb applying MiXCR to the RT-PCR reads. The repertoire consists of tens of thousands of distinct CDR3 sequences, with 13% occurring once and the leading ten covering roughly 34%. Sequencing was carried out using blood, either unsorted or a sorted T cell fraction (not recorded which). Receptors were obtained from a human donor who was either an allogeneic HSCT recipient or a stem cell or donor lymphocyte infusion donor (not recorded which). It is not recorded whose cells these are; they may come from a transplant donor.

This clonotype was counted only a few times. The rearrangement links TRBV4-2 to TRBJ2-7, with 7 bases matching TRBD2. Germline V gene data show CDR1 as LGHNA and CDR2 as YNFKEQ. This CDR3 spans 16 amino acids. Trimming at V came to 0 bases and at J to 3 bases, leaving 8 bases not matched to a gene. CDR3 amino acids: CASSQEEGTGGYEQYF. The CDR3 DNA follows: TGTGCCAGCAGCCAAGAAGAGGGAACGGGAGGCTACGAGCAGTACTTC.

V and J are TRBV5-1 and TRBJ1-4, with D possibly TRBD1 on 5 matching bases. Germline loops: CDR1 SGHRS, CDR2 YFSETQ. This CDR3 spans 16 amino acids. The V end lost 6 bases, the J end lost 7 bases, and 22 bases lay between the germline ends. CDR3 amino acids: CASTPDVGGLREKLFF. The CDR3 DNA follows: TGCGCCAGCACCCCTGATGTTGGGGGTTTACGTGAAAAACTGTTTTTT.

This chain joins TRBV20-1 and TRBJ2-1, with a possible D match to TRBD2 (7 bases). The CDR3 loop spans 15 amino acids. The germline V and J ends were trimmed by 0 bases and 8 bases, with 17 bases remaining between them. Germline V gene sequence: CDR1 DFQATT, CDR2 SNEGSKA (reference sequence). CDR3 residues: CSAREPGGVIDEQFF. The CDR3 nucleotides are TGCAGTGCTAGAGAACCGGGGGGCGTCATCGATGAGCAGTTCTTC.

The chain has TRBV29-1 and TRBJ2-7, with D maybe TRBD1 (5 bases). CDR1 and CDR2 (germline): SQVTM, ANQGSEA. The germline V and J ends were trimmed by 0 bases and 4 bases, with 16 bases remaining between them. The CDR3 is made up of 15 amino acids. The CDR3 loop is CSVEEVAGLPYEQYF. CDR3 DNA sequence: TGCAGCGTTGAAGAGGTGGCAGGGCTCCCGTACGAGCAGTACTTC.

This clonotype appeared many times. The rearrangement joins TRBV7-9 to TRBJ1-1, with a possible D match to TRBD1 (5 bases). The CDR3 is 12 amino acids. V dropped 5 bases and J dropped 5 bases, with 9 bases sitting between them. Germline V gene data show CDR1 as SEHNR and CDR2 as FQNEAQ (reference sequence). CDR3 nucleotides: TGTGCCAGCAGCCGACAGACGACTGAAGCTTTCTTT. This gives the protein CASSRQTTEAFF. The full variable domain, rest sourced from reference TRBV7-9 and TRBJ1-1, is DTGVSQNPRHKITKRGQNVTFRCDPISEHNRLYWYRQTLGQGPEFLTYFQNEAQLEKSRLLSDRFSAERPKGSFSTLEIQRTEQGDSAMYLCASSRQTTEAFFGQGTRLTVV.

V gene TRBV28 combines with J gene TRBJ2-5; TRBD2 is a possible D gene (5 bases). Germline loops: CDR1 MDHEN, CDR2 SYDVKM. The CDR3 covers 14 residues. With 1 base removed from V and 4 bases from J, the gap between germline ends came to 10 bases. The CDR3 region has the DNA TGTGCCAGCAGTTTATCCGGGAAGCGAGAGACCCAGTACTTC. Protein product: CASSLSGKRETQYF.

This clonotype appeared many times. The CDR3 DNA reads TGTGCCAGCAGCTCTCTCCCCCTGGGATATAGCATTTCAGAGACCCAGTACTTC. Residues: CASSSLPLGYSISETQYF. The V and J genes are TRBV7-2 and TRBJ2-5, with unresolved D. Trimming shortened V by 4 bases and J by 4 bases, and 25 bases separated the two germline ends. Germline V gene data show CDR1 as SGHTA and CDR2 as FQGNSA. This CDR3 has 18 amino acids.

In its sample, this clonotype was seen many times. For the CDR3, the DNA is TGCAGTGCTCCAGGGTTAGCGGGAGGGCCCCCAGATACGCAGTATTTT. Translating gives CSAPGLAGGPPDTQYF. The rearrangement uses TRBV20-1 and TRBJ2-3, with 11 positions matching TRBD2. Germline assignment: CDR1 DFQATT and CDR2 SNEGSKA (reference sequence). V shed 5 bases and J 4 bases; nucleotides not matched to a gene: 11. CDR3 length: 16 residues.

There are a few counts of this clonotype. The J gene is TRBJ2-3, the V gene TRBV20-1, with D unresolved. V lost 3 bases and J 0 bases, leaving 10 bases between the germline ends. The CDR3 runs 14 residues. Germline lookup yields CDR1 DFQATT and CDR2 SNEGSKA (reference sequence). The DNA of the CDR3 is TGCAGTGCTAGGGGTTGGGTGAGCACAGATACGCAGTATTTT. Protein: CSARGWVSTDTQYF.

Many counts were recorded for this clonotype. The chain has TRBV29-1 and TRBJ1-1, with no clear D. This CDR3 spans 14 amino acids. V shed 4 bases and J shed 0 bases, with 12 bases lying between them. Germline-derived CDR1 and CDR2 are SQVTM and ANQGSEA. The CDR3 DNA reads TGCAGCGTTGCCTGGGATCACCTGAACACTGAAGCTTTCTTT. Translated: CSVAWDHLNTEAFF.

The CDR3 loop reads CASSLWRSSYNEQFF. In DNA, the CDR3 is TGTGCCAGCAGCTTATGGCGGAGCTCCTACAATGAGCAGTTCTTC. The chain employs TRBV11-3 and TRBJ2-1; the D is unclear. Trimming took off 2 bases at V and 0 bases at J, with 8 bases between the two ends. The germline V gene encodes CDR1 SGHNT and CDR2 YENEEA. The CDR3 is 15 residues long.

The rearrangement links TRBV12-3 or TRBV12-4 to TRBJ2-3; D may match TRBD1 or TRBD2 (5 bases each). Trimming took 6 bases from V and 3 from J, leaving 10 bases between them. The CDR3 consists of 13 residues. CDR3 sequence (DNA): TGTGCCAGCAGGATGGGACCAACAGATACGCAGTATTTT. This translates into CASRMGPTDTQYF.

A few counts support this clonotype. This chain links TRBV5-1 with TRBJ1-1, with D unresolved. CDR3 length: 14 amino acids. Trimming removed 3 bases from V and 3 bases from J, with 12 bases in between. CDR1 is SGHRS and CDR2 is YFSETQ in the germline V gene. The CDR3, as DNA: TGCGCCAGCAGCTCCGGGGTCCTGGACACTGAAGCTTTCTTT. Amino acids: CASSSGVLDTEAFF.

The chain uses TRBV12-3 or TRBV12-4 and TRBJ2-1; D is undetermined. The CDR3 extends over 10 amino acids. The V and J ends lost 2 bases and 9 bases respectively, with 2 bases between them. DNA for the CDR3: TGTGCCAGCAGTTTACGTGAGCAGTTCTTC. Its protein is CASSLREQFF.

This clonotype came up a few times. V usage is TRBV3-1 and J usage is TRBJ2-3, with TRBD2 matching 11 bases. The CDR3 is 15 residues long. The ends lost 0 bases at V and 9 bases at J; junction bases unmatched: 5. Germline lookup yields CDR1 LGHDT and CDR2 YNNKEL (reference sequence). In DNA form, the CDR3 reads TGTGCCAGCAGCCAAGATAATCTAGCGGGAGGCACGCAGTATTTT. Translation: CASSQDNLAGGTQYF.

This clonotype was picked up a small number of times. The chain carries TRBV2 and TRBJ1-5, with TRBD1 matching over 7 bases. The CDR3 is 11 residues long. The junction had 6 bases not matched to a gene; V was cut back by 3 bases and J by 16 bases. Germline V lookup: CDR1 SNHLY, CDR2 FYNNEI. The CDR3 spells CASSDRGQRHF. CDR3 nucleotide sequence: TGTGCCAGCAGTGATAGGGGGCAGAGACATTTT.

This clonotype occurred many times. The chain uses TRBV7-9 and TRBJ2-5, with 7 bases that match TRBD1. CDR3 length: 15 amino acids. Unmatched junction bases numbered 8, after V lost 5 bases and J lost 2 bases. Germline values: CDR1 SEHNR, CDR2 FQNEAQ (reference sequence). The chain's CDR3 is CASSRGQDPQETQYF. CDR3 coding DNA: TGTGCCAGCAGCCGAGGACAGGATCCACAAGAGACCCAGTACTTC.

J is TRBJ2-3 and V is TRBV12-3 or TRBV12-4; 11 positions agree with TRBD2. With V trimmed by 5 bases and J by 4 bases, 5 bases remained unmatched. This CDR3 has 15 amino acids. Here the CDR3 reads CASSDSGRAADTQYF. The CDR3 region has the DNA TGTGCCAGCAGTGATAGCGGGAGGGCCGCAGATACGCAGTATTTT.

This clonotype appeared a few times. The CDR3 DNA reads as TGCGCCAGCAGCTACATCAGTGCCGGCGCGGAGCAGTTCTTC. Its protein product is CASSYISAGAEQFF. This sequence joins TRBV5-1 and TRBJ2-1; D call uncertain. Deletions cut 3 bases from V and 10 bases from J, with 17 bases between. This CDR3 contains 14 residues. CDR1 SGHRS and CDR2 YFSETQ come from the germline V gene.

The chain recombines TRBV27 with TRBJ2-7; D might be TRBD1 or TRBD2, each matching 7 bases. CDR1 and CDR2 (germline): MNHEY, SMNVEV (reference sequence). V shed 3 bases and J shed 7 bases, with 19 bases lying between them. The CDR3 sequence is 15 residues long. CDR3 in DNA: TGTGCCAGCAGTTTCCAGGGCGGGAGCAGGGGGGAGCAGTACTTC. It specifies CASSFQGGSRGEQYF.

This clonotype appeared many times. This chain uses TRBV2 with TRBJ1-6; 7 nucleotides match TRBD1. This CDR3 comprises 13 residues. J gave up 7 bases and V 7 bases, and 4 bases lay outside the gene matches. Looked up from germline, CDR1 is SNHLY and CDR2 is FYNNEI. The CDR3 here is CASTGQSNSPLHF. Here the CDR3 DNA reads TGTGCCAGCACGGGACAGTCGAATTCACCCCTCCACTTT.

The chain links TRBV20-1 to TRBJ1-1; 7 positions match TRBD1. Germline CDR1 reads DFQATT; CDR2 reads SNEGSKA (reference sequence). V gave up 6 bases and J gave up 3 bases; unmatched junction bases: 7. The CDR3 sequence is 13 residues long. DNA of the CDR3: TGCAGTGCCACCAGGGGGTCGGACACTGAAGCTTTCTTT. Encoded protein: CSATRGSDTEAFF.

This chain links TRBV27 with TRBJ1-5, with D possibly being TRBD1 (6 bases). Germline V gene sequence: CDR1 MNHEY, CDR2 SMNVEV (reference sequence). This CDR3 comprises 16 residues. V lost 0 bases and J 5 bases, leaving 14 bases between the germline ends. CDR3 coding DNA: TGTGCCAGCAGTTTATCGAGCCAGGGGACTGATCAGCCCCAGCATTTT. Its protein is CASSLSSQGTDQPQHF.

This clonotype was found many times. The CDR3 loop is CSVVEAGNTIYF. CDR3 nucleotide sequence: TGCAGCGTTGTTGAGGCTGGAAACACCATATATTTT. The rearrangement joins TRBV29-1 to TRBJ1-3; no definite D call. Trimming left V 4 bases short and J 2 bases short, with 6 bases between. Germline V lookup: CDR1 SQVTM, CDR2 ANQGSEA. The CDR3 covers 12 residues.

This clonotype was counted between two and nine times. The CDR3 spells CASSSLGLAGAWETQYF. CDR3 DNA: TGTGCCAGCAGTTCCCTTGGACTAGCGGGAGCTTGGGAGACCCAGTACTTC. The chain joins TRBV6-5 to TRBJ2-5; 13 bases are a match to TRBD2. The germline CDR1 and CDR2 sequences are MNHEY and SVGAGI. This CDR3 comprises 17 residues. Losses at the gene ends were 4 bases for V and 5 bases for J; bases not matched to a gene: 10.

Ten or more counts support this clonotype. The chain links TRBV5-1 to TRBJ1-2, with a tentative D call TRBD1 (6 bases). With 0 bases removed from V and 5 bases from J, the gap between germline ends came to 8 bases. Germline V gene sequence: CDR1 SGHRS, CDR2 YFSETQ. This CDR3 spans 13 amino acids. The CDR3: CASSLGQDYGYTF. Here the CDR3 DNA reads TGCGCCAGCAGCTTGGGACAGGATTATGGCTACACCTTC.

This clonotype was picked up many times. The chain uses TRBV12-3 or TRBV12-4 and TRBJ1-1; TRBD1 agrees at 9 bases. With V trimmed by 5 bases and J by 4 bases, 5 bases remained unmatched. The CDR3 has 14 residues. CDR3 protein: CASSPRQGGTEAFF. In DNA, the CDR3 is TGTGCCAGCAGTCCCCGACAGGGGGGCACTGAAGCTTTCTTT.

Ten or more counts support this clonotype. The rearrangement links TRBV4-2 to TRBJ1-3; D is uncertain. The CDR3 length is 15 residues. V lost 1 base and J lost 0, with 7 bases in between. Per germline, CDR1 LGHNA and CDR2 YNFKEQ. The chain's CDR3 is CASSQGSPSGNTIYF. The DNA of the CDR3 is TGTGCCAGCAGCCAAGGGAGCCCCTCTGGAAACACCATATATTTT.